These T cell receptor beta chains were read from a single sample in a study of blood T cell repertoires in COVID-19. The table came from immunoSEQ multiplex PCR; TCRdb's copy has only in-frame clones and leaves some out. Of 170,000 or so clones listed, roughly four fifths were seen once; the top ten hold around 7.3%. Sequenced sample: peripheral blood. These receptors all come from a woman in her sixties or seventies with COVID-19, enrolled during active disease. Both conserved end residues are part of each CDR3. The D gene is left open where the match is weak. Not all rows give a size; the values are once, few, many and, for expanded clones, a class.

TGTGCCAGCAGCCAAAGACTAGCGGGAGCCGGCGGCTCCTACAATGAGCAGTTCTTC	CASSQRLAGAGGSYNEQFF	TRBD2	-	TRBV3-1/TRBV3-2	TRBJ2-1
TGTGCCAGCAGTCAACAGGGGGCTTTCGATGAAGCTTTCTTT	CASSQQGAFDEAFF	TRBD1	-	TRBV2	TRBJ1-1
TGTGCCAGCAGTTACAGCGGCGGACAGGGGGAGACTGAAGCTTTCTTT	CASSYSGGQGETEAFF	TRBD1	once	TRBV6-6	TRBJ1-1
TGTGCCAGCAGCTTACAGAAAAGCACAGATACGCAGTATTTT	CASSLQKSTDTQYF	-	-	TRBV7-2	TRBJ2-3
TGCGCCAGCAGCCAGGGTGACAGCTACAATCAGCCCCAGCATTTT	CASSQGDSYNQPQHF	-	-	TRBV4-1	TRBJ1-5
TGTGCCAGCAGCGCTTTAGCGGGAGGGTCGGGCCCCTACGAGCAGTACTTC	CASSALAGGSGPYEQYF	TRBD2	-	TRBV9	TRBJ2-7
TGTGCCAGCAGTTATGGCGGGAGGGTCGATACGCAGTATTTT	CASSYGGRVDTQYF	TRBD2	-	TRBV6-5	TRBJ2-3
TGTGCCAGCCTCTTAGACAGGCGTACCTATGGCTACACCTTC	CASLLDRRTYGYTF	-	-	TRBV2	TRBJ1-2
TGTGCCAGCAGTTTGACAGGGGATTCACCCCTCCACTTT	CASSLTGDSPLHF	TRBD1	-	TRBV12-3/TRBV12-4	TRBJ1-6
TGTGCCAGCATAGCTCCCTCGACAGGGAGCTCCTACAATGAGCAGTTCTTC	CASIAPSTGSSYNEQFF	TRBD1	once	TRBV28	TRBJ2-1
TGTGCCAGCAGTTATTCGACAGGGGGCCTTGGAAACACCATATATTTT	CASSYSTGGLGNTIYF	TRBD1	once	TRBV6-2/TRBV6-3	TRBJ1-3
TGTGCCTGGTCTCGGGACAGGGTGGGAGAGACCCAGTACTTC	CAWSRDRVGETQYF	TRBD1	-	TRBV30	TRBJ2-5
TGCGCCAGCGCTACGGGACAGGGCGAGTATGGCTACACCTTC	CASATGQGEYGYTF	TRBD1	once	TRBV5-1	TRBJ1-2
TGTGCCAGCAGGGGGCTGGAAGGGGGAGTGGGTGAGCAGTTCTTC	CASRGLEGGVGEQFF	-	-	TRBV2	TRBJ2-1
TGTGCCAGCAGGTCACTAGGTGGGGTATCACCCCTCCACTTT	CASRSLGGVSPLHF	-	-	TRBV28	TRBJ1-6
TGTGCCAGCAGCGTAGTAATAGCGGGGGGGTCCCGTATGGCAGATACGCAGTATTTT	CASSVVIAGGSRMADTQYF	TRBD2	-	TRBV9	TRBJ2-3
TGTGCCAGCAGCCAAGGTGAGGTACGGAAACTGTTTTTT	CASSQGEVRKLFF	-	-	TRBV3-1/TRBV3-2	TRBJ1-4
TGTGCCAGCAGTTCCCCCGGCGGGCACTCCTACGAGCAGTACTTC	CASSSPGGHSYEQYF	-	-	TRBV28	TRBJ2-7
TGTGCCAGCACTTACGGGGGGGGTTCCAATTCACCCCTCCACTTT	CASTYGGGSNSPLHF	-	-	TRBV9	TRBJ1-6
TGTGCCACCAGCAGAAGCAGGGGAGACGGGGGCTACACCTTC	CATSRSRGDGGYTF	-	-	TRBV15	TRBJ1-2
TGTGCCTGGAATTCACAGGGGAATGGCTACACCTTC	CAWNSQGNGYTF	TRBD1	-	TRBV30	TRBJ1-2
TGTGCCAGCAGCTTTGGAAGCGGCGAATACTACGAGCAGTACTTC	CASSFGSGEYYEQYF	-	-	TRBV7-9	TRBJ2-7
TGTGCCAGCAGCCAAACAGGTACTAATGAAAAACTGTTTTTT	CASSQTGTNEKLFF	-	-	TRBV9	TRBJ1-4
TGTGCCAGCACCCCGGGACAGGGGGTTTACGAGCAGTACTTC	CASTPGQGVYEQYF	TRBD1	-	TRBV7-8	TRBJ2-7
TGTGCCAGCAGCCCCCAGTCCTCGACAGGGAGGTTTGGAGAAAAACTGTTTTTT	CASSPQSSTGRFGEKLFF	TRBD1	-	TRBV7-2	TRBJ1-4
TGTGCCAGTAGTATAGCAGGGGACCGGGGGGAGCTGTTTTTT	CASSIAGDRGELFF	-	-	TRBV19	TRBJ2-2
TGTGCCAGCAGCCTTGATGGACTCTTGCGTAGGTATTTT	CASSLDGLLRRYF	-	-	TRBV7-9	TRBJ2-3
TGTGCCACTCGACCGACAGTTAATGAAAAACTGTTTTTT	CATRPTVNEKLFF	-	-	TRBV19	TRBJ1-4
TGTGCCAGCAGCCAAATATTAGCGGGAGGGCCCCACGAGCAGTACTTC	CASSQILAGGPHEQYF	TRBD2	-	TRBV3-1/TRBV3-2	TRBJ2-7
TGTGCCAGCCGAACGGTAGGGGTCCCCTTGAGCTATGGCTACACCTTC	CASRTVGVPLSYGYTF	-	-	TRBV3-1/TRBV3-2	TRBJ1-2
TGTGCCAGCAGTTACCGAGGGTCTTGGGTCTACGAGCAGTACTTC	CASSYRGSWVYEQYF	-	-	TRBV6-5	TRBJ2-7
TGCGCCAGCAGCTTGCAGGAGGGCTATGGCTACACCTTC	CASSLQEGYGYTF	-	once	TRBV5-1	TRBJ1-2
TGTGCCAGCACTTTAGGAGGGTTCAATGGCTACACCTTC	CASTLGGFNGYTF	-	-	TRBV12-3/TRBV12-4	TRBJ1-2
TGTGCCTGGAGTGAAAGAGCGGGAGCCTATGATGAGCAGTTCTTC	CAWSERAGAYDEQFF	TRBD2	-	TRBV30	TRBJ2-1
TGTGCCAGCAGCTTAGGAGCTGGCTCCTACAATGAGCAGTTCTTC	CASSLGAGSYNEQFF	-	-	TRBV11-2	TRBJ2-1
TGCGCCACCACAGGGGGCAGAGGGACGAACACCGGGGAGCTGTTTTTT	CATTGGRGTNTGELFF	TRBD1	few	TRBV5-1	TRBJ2-2
TGTGCCAGTAGTGCCCTACGGGACAGGGTCTACAATGAGCAGTTCTTC	CASSALRDRVYNEQFF	TRBD1	few	TRBV19	TRBJ2-1
TGCGCCAGCAGCTTGACCAGACAGGGGGCGAACACCGGGGAGCTGTTTTTT	CASSLTRQGANTGELFF	TRBD1	-	TRBV5-1	TRBJ2-2
TGTGCCAGCAGCATAACAGGGTACGATGGCTACACCTTC	CASSITGYDGYTF	-	-	TRBV11-2	TRBJ1-2
TGTGCCAGCAGCCTAGCGTCTAGCTCCTACGAGCAGTACTTC	CASSLASSSYEQYF	-	-	TRBV28	TRBJ2-7
TGTGCCAGCCAGTGGAGGACTCGAGAAAGGTCCTACGAGCAGTACTTC	CASQWRTRERSYEQYF	-	-	TRBV6-6	TRBJ2-7
TGTGCCAGCAGTTCGGGGGGAGAGCAGTTCTTC	CASSSGGEQFF	TRBD2	-	TRBV12-3/TRBV12-4	TRBJ2-1
TGTGCCAGCTCACCGTTAGCGGGTCGCACAGATACGCAGTATTTT	CASSPLAGRTDTQYF	TRBD2	-	TRBV18	TRBJ2-3
TGTGCCAGCTTCCTATACTCGGGGGGTACGCAGTATTTT	CASFLYSGGTQYF	TRBD2	-	TRBV2	TRBJ2-3
TGTGCCAGCAAGGGGGCTAGTTTCTCTGGAAACACCATATATTTT	CASKGASFSGNTIYF	TRBD1	-	TRBV28	TRBJ1-3
TGTGCCAGCAGCTTAAATGCACAGGGTGGTACCGGGGAGCTGTTTTTT	CASSLNAQGGTGELFF	-	-	TRBV7-2	TRBJ2-2
TGTGCCAGCTCACCCTTCGGGAGGGCGAACACCGGGGAGCTGTTTTTT	CASSPFGRANTGELFF	TRBD2	-	TRBV18	TRBJ2-2
TGTGCCAGCAGCCAAGCCCGGTCCCTCTCTGGAAACACCATATATTTT	CASSQARSLSGNTIYF	-	-	TRBV3-1/TRBV3-2	TRBJ1-3
TGTGCCAGCAACCAGGACGGGGAGGGCACTGAAGCTTTCTTT	CASNQDGEGTEAFF	-	-	TRBV2	TRBJ1-1